These 11 T cell receptor beta chains were sequenced from one sample in a study of blood T cell repertoires in COVID-19 (TCRdb year 2020). The method behind the library was the immunoSEQ multiplex PCR assay. Held by TCRdb, this immuneACCESS table contains in-frame sequences only and omits some clones. Under half of the omission traces to an unresolved V gene where checked; the cause of the rest is unknown. This sample is represented by approximately 300,000 clones; around 84% of them were singletons. 3.5% to 5% of the sample is held by the ten biggest clonotypes. The sample comprised PBMCs or T cells enriched from blood (not recorded which). The source of these receptors is a man younger than 40 who had recovered from COVID-19.

This chain links TRBV25-1 with TRBJ2-3, with a tentative D call TRBD2 (7 bases). V shed 0 bases and J shed 1 base, with 11 bases lying between them. Germline V gene data show CDR1 as MGHDK and CDR2 as SYGVNS. The CDR3 consists of 16 residues. The CDR3 DNA reads TGTGCCAGCAGTGAATATGGGGGGGCAGGCACAGATACGCAGTATTTT. This sequence encodes CASSEYGGAGTDTQYF.

The chain recombines TRBV27 with TRBJ1-6, with unresolved D. The CDR3 sequence is 13 residues long. With 0 bases removed from V and 9 bases from J, the gap between germline ends came to 6 bases. CDR1 and CDR2 (germline): MNHEY, SMNVEV (reference sequence). CDR3 DNA: TGTGCCAGCAGTTTATCAGCTCGTTCACCCCTCCACTTT. It translates to CASSLSARSPLHF.

The table lists this clone with a few counts. V and J are TRBV27 and TRBJ1-6, with D perhaps matching TRBD1 (6 bases). V lost 5 bases and J lost 4, with 12 bases in between. Germline V gene lookup returns CDR1 MNHEY and CDR2 SMNVEV (reference sequence). The CDR3 totals 15 residues. For the CDR3, the DNA is TGTGCCAGCAGTCTCCGACAGGAGTATAATTCACCCCTCCACTTT. Translating gives CASSLRQEYNSPLHF.

The V and J genes are TRBV21-1 and TRBJ1-5; the table names TRBD1, a call not compared with the DNA. TRBV21-1 is a listed pseudogene. This CDR3 is built from 16 residues. The CDR3 sequence: CASSKDRTASNQPQHF. DNA of the CDR3: TGTGCCAGCAGCAAAGACAGGACCGCTAGCAATCAGCCCCAGCATTTT.

The V call is TRBV18, the J call TRBJ2-7; D gene unclear. Trimming left V 3 bases short and J 2 bases short, with 8 bases between. Germline V gene lookup returns CDR1 KGHSH and CDR2 LQKENI. The CDR3 is 13 amino acids. The CDR3 region is CASSPYDTYEQYF. DNA for the CDR3: TGTGCCAGCTCACCTTACGACACCTACGAGCAGTACTTC.

V gene TRBV28 combines with J gene TRBJ1-5; TRBD1 is a possible D gene (6 bases). Germline values: CDR1 MDHEN, CDR2 SYDVKM. Trimming stripped 4 bases from V and 0 bases from J, with 16 bases between. This CDR3 comprises 17 residues. The CDR3 nucleotides read TGTGCCAGCAGTTCCGGGACACTTATGGGTAGCAATCAGCCCCAGCATTTT. Encoded protein: CASSSGTLMGSNQPQHF. The whole variable domain, remainder taken from reference TRBV28 and TRBJ1-5, is DVKVTQSSRYLVKRTGEKVFLECVQDMDHENMFWYRQDPGLGLRLIYFSYDVKMKEKGDIPEGYSVSREKKERFSLILESASTNQTSMYLCASSSGTLMGSNQPQHFGDGTRLSIL.

This sequence joins TRBV9 and TRBJ2-3; D unclear. Germline CDR1 reads SGDLS; CDR2 reads YYNGEE. V was pared by 4 bases and J by 0 bases, with 12 bases between. The CDR3 length is 15 residues. In nucleotides, the CDR3 is TGTGCCAGCAGCTCCTTTAGCCTGAGCACAGATACGCAGTATTTT. As protein: CASSSFSLSTDTQYF.

The chain has TRBV6-5 and TRBJ1-1; the D gene is possibly TRBD1 (5 bases). V was pared by 8 bases and J by 3 bases, with 16 bases between. The CDR3 has 14 amino acids. Germline V gene data show CDR1 as MNHEY and CDR2 as SVGAGI. CDR3 nucleotide sequence: TGTGCCAGCGGTTTGCAGGGCTTGGACACTGAAGCTTTCTTT. Translated: CASGLQGLDTEAFF.

The chain uses TRBV10-2 and TRBJ2-1; maybe TRBD1 (8 bases). The CDR3 extends over 12 amino acids. Between the trimmed V and J ends, which lost 5 bases and 10 bases, there was a span of 12 bases. The V gene's germline CDR1 is WSHSY and CDR2 SAAADI. The CDR3 DNA reads as TGCGCCAGCAGTCAACAGGGGGGGGAGCAGTTCTTC. Translating gives CASSQQGGEQFF.

The V and J genes are TRBV12-3 or TRBV12-4 and TRBJ2-7; possibly TRBD2 for D (7 bases). Deletions cut 7 bases from V and 7 bases from J, with 17 bases between. This CDR3 region has 13 residues. CDR3 sequence (DNA): TGTGCCAGCACCCAGAGGGGGGGTCGGGAGCAGTACTTC. Translated, it gives CASTQRGGREQYF.

The V call is TRBV2, the J call TRBJ2-3, with 10 bases identical to TRBD2. Germline V gene lookup returns CDR1 SNHLY and CDR2 FYNNEI. V shed 3 bases and J 4 bases; nucleotides not matched to a gene: 4. The CDR3 spans 15 residues. CDR3 sequence (DNA): TGTGCCAGCAGTGAGGGGCTAGCGGGAGCAGATACGCAGTATTTT. Residues: CASSEGLAGADTQYF.